The next 31 T cell receptor beta chains were all read from a single sample in a study of neurological immune-mediated disorders. Each CDR3 protein is one row after TCRdb ran MiXCR on the 5' RACE reads. The sample holds 70,000 to 90,000 distinct CDR3 sequences, around 4.6% seen once. The specimen sequenced was PBMCs. The source is a woman under 40 with multiple sclerosis.

This clonotype was detected ten times or more. The rearrangement links TRBV27 to TRBJ2-4; the D is unclear. This CDR3 spans 14 amino acids. The germline V gene encodes CDR1 MNHEY and CDR2 SMNVEV (reference sequence). V dropped 2 bases and J dropped 0 bases, with 5 bases sitting between them. For the CDR3, the DNA is TGTGCCAGCAGTTTAAGCACAGCCAAAAACATTCAGTACTTC. Translated: CASSLSTAKNIQYF.

This clonotype occurred a few times. The chain uses TRBV6-5 and TRBJ1-1, with 7 nucleotides matching TRBD1. The germline V gene encodes CDR1 MNHEY and CDR2 SVGAGI. The CDR3 totals 13 residues. V trimming: 6 bases; J trimming: 2 bases; junction bases outside the gene matches: 3. The CDR3 loop reads CASRQGRNTEAFF. CDR3 nucleotides: TGTGCCAGCAGACAGGGGAGAAACACTGAAGCTTTCTTT.

The table lists this clonotype with many counts. The chain links TRBV5-1 to TRBJ2-2; TRBD1 aligns across 11 bases. Losses at the gene ends were 4 bases for V and 6 bases for J; bases not matched to a gene: 8. The CDR3 contains 16 residues. CDR1 and CDR2 (germline): SGHRS, YFSETQ. The CDR3 bases are TGCGCCAGCAGCCCGAGGACAGGGGGCGCCCCCGGGGAGCTGTTTTTT. Residues: CASSPRTGGAPGELFF.

The chain has TRBV5-1 and TRBJ2-1; D might be TRBD2 (5 bases). V was trimmed by 0 bases and J by 9 bases, leaving 13 bases between them. The CDR3 has 14 residues. The germline gives CDR1 SGHRS, CDR2 YFSETQ. Here the CDR3 reads CASSLEKGSGEQFF. The CDR3 DNA sequence: TGCGCCAGCAGCTTGGAGAAGGGAAGCGGTGAGCAGTTCTTC.

The table lists this clonotype with many counts. The junction does not match germline at one end; this may be a read error. V is TRBV12-3 or TRBV12-4 and J is TRBJ2-5; D ambiguous. The CDR3 is 14 residues long. Here the CDR3 DNA reads TGTGCCAGCAGTTTCCCGTGGCAGGAAGAGAGCCAGTACTTC. Protein: CASSFPWQEESQYF.

On this clonotype itself: Because the CDR3 is missing its conserved closing phenylalanine or tryptophan, this is likely a read error. The DNA is left out, because the CDR3 cannot be placed on it with certainty; the CDR3 is given as TCRdb lists it. The chain joins TRBV5-1 to TRBJ1-2. With termini counted, the CDR3 has 13 amino acids. The germline V gene has CDR1 SGHRS and CDR2 YFSETQ. This CDR3 is CASSLDSVYGCTL.

This clonotype came up many times. The rearrangement joins TRBV7-6 to TRBJ1-4; 7 nucleotides match TRBD1. Germline V gives CDR1 SGHVS, CDR2 FNYEAQ. The CDR3 has 15 amino acids. V was pared by 5 bases and J by 3 bases, with 6 bases of the junction left unmatched. CDR3: CASSGAGQSNEKLFF. The CDR3 DNA reads TGTGCCAGCAGCGGAGCGGGACAGTCTAATGAAAAACTGTTTTTT. Full variable domain (rest looked up from reference TRBV7-6 and TRBJ1-4): GAGVSQSPRYKVTKRGQDVALRCDPISGHVSLYWYRQALGQGPEFLTYFNYEAQQDKSGLPNDRFSAERPEGSISTLTIQRTEQRDSAMYRCASSGAGQSNEKLFFGSGTQLSVL.

This clonotype appeared many times. The rearrangement uses TRBV12-3 or TRBV12-4 and TRBJ2-1, with TRBD2 matching 11 bases. The CDR3 contains 16 residues. The trim removed 2 bases at V and 4 bases at J, leaving 4 bases unmatched. CDR3 in DNA: TGTGCCAGCAGTTTATCAGGGACTAGCGGTTACAATGAGCAGTTCTTC. Its protein is CASSLSGTSGYNEQFF.

This clonotype was found many times. The V gene is TRBV7-2, the J gene TRBJ1-1, with TRBD1 as a possible D gene (5 bases). Per the germline V gene, CDR1 is SGHTA and CDR2 is FQGNSA. This CDR3 contains 14 residues. The ends were cut back, 2 bases at V and 1 base at J, with 8 bases in the middle. DNA of the CDR3: TGTGCCAGCAGCTTAATGGGGGGGAACACTGAAGCTTTCTTT. This gives the protein CASSLMGGNTEAFF. Full variable domain (rest looked up from reference TRBV7-2 and TRBJ1-1): GAGVSQSPSNKVTEKGKDVELRCDPISGHTALYWYRQSLGQGLEFLIYFQGNSAPDKSGLPSDRFSAERTGGSVSTLTIQRTQQEDSAVYLCASSLMGGNTEAFFGQGTRLTVV.

In this sample, this clonotype turned up many times. The V call is TRBV7-2, the J call TRBJ2-5; 13 nucleotides align to TRBD2. With 5 bases clipped from V and 0 bases from J, the junction kept 9 bases outside the gene matches. Germline V gene data show CDR1 as SGHTA and CDR2 as FQGNSA. The CDR3 sequence is 18 residues long. The CDR3 region has the DNA TGTGCCAGCAGCCCGAGGACTAGCGGGAGCCTGTACCAAGAGACCCAGTACTTC. Translation gives CASSPRTSGSLYQETQYF.

The chain uses TRBV5-1 and TRBJ1-2; 8 positions agree with TRBD1. Per the germline V gene, CDR1 is SGHRS and CDR2 is YFSETQ. V gave up 0 bases and J gave up 8 bases; unmatched junction bases: 3. The CDR3 is made up of 13 amino acids. The CDR3, as DNA: TGCGCCAGCAGCTTGGACAGGGGGAGAGGCTACACCTTC. Amino acid sequence: CASSLDRGRGYTF.

The chain combines TRBV20-1 with TRBJ2-1; D is perhaps TRBD1 or TRBD2 (5 bases each). The germline V gene has CDR1 DFQATT and CDR2 SNEGSKA (reference sequence). The V and J ends lost 6 bases and 7 bases respectively, with 22 bases between them. The CDR3 spans 15 residues. CDR3 nucleotide sequence: TGCAGTGCCGAGGGGCGACTACGTGGGGATAATGAGCAGTTCTTC. This gives the protein CSAEGRLRGDNEQFF.

This clonotype came up a few times. This rearrangement joins TRBV29-1 to TRBJ2-2; D is unclear. Per the germline V gene, CDR1 is SQVTM and CDR2 is ANQGSEA. Trimming left V 4 bases short and J 6 bases short, with 12 bases between. The CDR3 is 13 residues long. The CDR3 region is CSVGARSPGELFF. The CDR3, as DNA: TGCAGCGTTGGGGCTAGGAGTCCCGGGGAGCTGTTTTTT.

In its sample, this clonotype was seen many times. The chain uses TRBV20-1 and TRBJ2-2, with no clear D. Germline assignment: CDR1 DFQATT and CDR2 SNEGSKA (reference sequence). The CDR3 sequence is 14 residues long. V was cut by 2 bases and J by 0 bases, with 7 bases left in between. In DNA, the CDR3 is TGCAGTGCTAGACCTCTAACGAACACCGGGGAGCTGTTTTTT. The encoded protein is CSARPLTNTGELFF.

The sample holds many counts of this clonotype. The chain's CDR3 is CASSGPDRGQFYGYTF. CDR3 in DNA: TGTGCCAGCAGCGGCCCGGACAGGGGGCAATTCTATGGCTACACCTTC. The V call is TRBV7-8, the J call TRBJ1-2; TRBD1 aligns across 11 bases. The CDR3 extends over 16 amino acids. Germline-derived CDR1 and CDR2 are SGHVS and FQNEAQ. V shed 5 bases, J shed 4 bases, and the junction held 9 bases outside the gene matches.

There are many counts of this clonotype. The rearrangement joins TRBV12-3 or TRBV12-4 to TRBJ2-2; D ambiguous. The CDR3 is 16 amino acids. Trimming removed 6 bases at V and 0 bases at J, with 14 bases between. CDR3 protein: CASSQGGWANTGELFF. The CDR3 DNA follows: TGTGCCAGCAGCCAAGGCGGTTGGGCGAACACCGGGGAGCTGTTTTTT.

This clonotype was detected ten times or more. J is TRBJ2-5 and V is TRBV10-2; D gene ambiguous. This CDR3 comprises 12 residues. The germline CDR1 and CDR2 sequences are WSHSY and SAAADI. V lost 0 bases, J lost 5 bases, and 4 bases lay in between. CDR3 residues: CASSESSETQYF. The CDR3, as DNA: TGCGCCAGCAGTGAGTCGAGCGAGACCCAGTACTTC.

Note on this clonotype: A junction boundary mismatches the germline segment, possibly from a read error. V and J are TRBV7-6 and TRBJ2-5; the D is unclear. The CDR3 is 13 amino acids. Germline V CDR1 and CDR2: SGHVS, FNYEAQ. The CDR3 coding sequence is TGTGCCAGCAGCTTAGGGTTAACGGGCGGATTAAACTTC. Amino acid sequence: CASSLGLTGGLNF.

This chain links TRBV24-1 with TRBJ2-1; D unresolved. Germline assignment: CDR1 KGHDR and CDR2 SFDVKD. The CDR3 has 20 amino acids. V lost 1 base and J 0 bases, leaving 21 bases between the germline ends. In DNA, the CDR3 is TGTGCCACCAGTGATTTCGCCGGATTCGGCGAAATAGACTCCTACAATGAGCAGTTCTTC. Amino acids: CATSDFAGFGEIDSYNEQFF.

This clonotype was detected a few times. The chain is built from TRBV4-1 and TRBJ2-1; 8 nucleotides align to TRBD1. Trimming removed 5 bases from V and 4 bases from J; junction bases left unmatched: 7. The CDR3 loop spans 15 amino acids. Per the germline V gene, CDR1 is MGHRA and CDR2 is YSYEKL. The CDR3 sequence: CASSSDRGQYNEQFF. The CDR3 DNA reads TGCGCCAGCAGCTCCGACAGGGGCCAGTACAATGAGCAGTTCTTC.

This clonotype was detected only a few times. Possible read error: a much larger clone is one base away. This chain joins TRBV6-5 and TRBJ2-3; D may be TRBD1 or TRBD2 (5 bases each). The CDR3 length is 15 residues. The V and J ends lost 9 bases and 4 bases respectively, with 20 bases between them. CDR1 and CDR2 from the germline V gene are MNHEY and SVGAGI. The CDR3 DNA reads TGTGCCAGAACCTCCCCGGGGCGGAACCCAGATACGCAGTATTTT. Protein sequence: CARTSPGRNPDTQYF.

This CDR3 reads CASSLGESGVLATEAFF. CDR3 DNA: TGTGCCAGCAGCTTGGGGGAATCAGGGGTTTTGGCCACTGAAGCTTTCTTT. J is TRBJ1-1 and V is TRBV5-5; D possibly corresponds to TRBD1 (6 bases). The V end lost 0 bases, the J end lost 4 bases, and 19 bases lay between the germline ends. This CDR3 contains 17 residues. Germline V gene sequence: CDR1 SGHKS, CDR2 YYEKEE (reference sequence).

This clonotype was counted at least ten times. The chain employs TRBV15 and TRBJ2-5, with D possibly TRBD2 on 6 matching bases. The CDR3 spans 14 residues. Trimming removed 5 bases at V and 5 bases at J, with 15 bases between. Germline CDR1 is LNHNV and CDR2 is YYDKDF (reference sequence). The CDR3 region has the DNA TGTGCCACCAGCGGGGGGACCTCTCGGGAGACCCAGTACTTC. Translating gives CATSGGTSRETQYF.

The chain employs TRBV7-6 and TRBJ2-1; either TRBD1 or TRBD2 may fit D (7 bases each). Germline-derived CDR1 and CDR2 are SGHVS and FNYEAQ. Trimming removed 1 base at V and 11 bases at J, with 15 bases between. This CDR3 spans 14 amino acids. This chain's CDR3 is CASSLVQGGNQQFF. In nucleotides, the CDR3 is TGTGCCAGCAGCTTAGTCCAGGGGGGGAATCAGCAGTTCTTC. The whole variable domain, filled in from reference TRBV7-6 and TRBJ2-1, reads GAGVSQSPRYKVTKRGQDVALRCDPISGHVSLYWYRQALGQGPEFLTYFNYEAQQDKSGLPNDRFSAERPEGSISTLTIQRTEQRDSAMYRCASSLVQGGNQQFFGPGTRLTVL.

In DNA, the CDR3 is TGTGCCAGCAGCCTCCCCTCGTACAATGAGCAGTTCTTC. Protein sequence: CASSLPSYNEQFF. The rearrangement joins TRBV7-9 to TRBJ2-1, with D unresolved. V was shortened by 5 bases and J by 4 bases, with 9 bases between the two germline ends. The germline CDR1 and CDR2 sequences are SEHNR and FQNEAQ (reference sequence). This CDR3 has 13 amino acids.

Many counts were recorded for this clonotype. The chain employs TRBV11-2 and TRBJ2-2; the match to TRBD2 covers 9 bases. This CDR3 contains 17 residues. CDR1 and CDR2 (germline): SGHAT, FQNNGV. The trim removed 1 base at V and 6 bases at J, leaving 9 bases unmatched. Here the CDR3 reads CASSLVSGGRAPGELFF. The CDR3 DNA is TGTGCCAGCAGCTTAGTTTCTGGCGGGAGGGCCCCCGGGGAGCTGTTTTTT.

The chain combines TRBV6-2 or TRBV6-3 with TRBJ2-1; 11 bases match TRBD2. With V trimmed by 0 bases and J by 8 bases, 12 bases remained unmatched. The CDR3 is made up of 18 amino acids. Germline V gene lookup returns CDR1 MNHEY and CDR2 SVGEGT. The CDR3 DNA sequence: TGTGCCAGCAGTTACTCGTTAGCGGGAGGGCCGATTACACATGAGCAGTTCTTC. This sequence encodes CASSYSLAGGPITHEQFF.

The table lists this clonotype with many counts. The genes are TRBV20-1 and TRBJ2-4; 10 bases align to TRBD2. The CDR3 extends over 15 amino acids. The germline V gene has CDR1 DFQATT and CDR2 SNEGSKA (reference sequence). This chain's CDR3 is CSSSPLAGEKNIQYF. CDR3 in DNA: TGCAGCTCGTCACCCCTAGCGGGAGAAAAAAACATTCAGTACTTC.

This clonotype was recorded many times. V and J are TRBV27 and TRBJ1-1, with 7 bases aligning to TRBD1. The CDR3 covers 14 residues. The V gene end was trimmed by 6 bases and the J gene end by 6 bases; junction bases not matched to a gene: 10. Per the germline V gene, CDR1 is MNHEY and CDR2 is SMNVEV (reference sequence). CDR3 sequence reads: CASRRQGLGAEAFF. CDR3 sequence (DNA): TGTGCCAGCAGAAGACAGGGTCTAGGGGCTGAAGCTTTCTTT.

Many counts were recorded for this clonotype. The chain carries TRBV7-6 and TRBJ2-5; TRBD2 matches 8 bases. The CDR3 sequence is 16 residues long. CDR1 and CDR2 (germline): SGHVS, FNYEAQ. The V and J ends lost 2 bases and 5 bases, in that order; junction bases with no gene match: 10. CDR3 nucleotides: TGTGCCAGCAGCTTACGGGCCGCATTAGCGGGGGAGACCCAGTACTTC. Translated, it gives CASSLRAALAGETQYF.

This clonotype was detected ten times or more. This clone may be a read error of a much larger clone one base away. The rearrangement uses TRBV2 and TRBJ1-1; D remains unclear. Germline CDR1 and CDR2: SNHLY and FYNNEI. The CDR3 totals 13 residues. V was clipped by 4 bases and J by 1 base, with 7 bases between them. The CDR3 nucleotides read TGTGCCAGCAGTGCGAAGGGGAACACTGAAGCTTTCTTT. Translation: CASSAKGNTEAFF.